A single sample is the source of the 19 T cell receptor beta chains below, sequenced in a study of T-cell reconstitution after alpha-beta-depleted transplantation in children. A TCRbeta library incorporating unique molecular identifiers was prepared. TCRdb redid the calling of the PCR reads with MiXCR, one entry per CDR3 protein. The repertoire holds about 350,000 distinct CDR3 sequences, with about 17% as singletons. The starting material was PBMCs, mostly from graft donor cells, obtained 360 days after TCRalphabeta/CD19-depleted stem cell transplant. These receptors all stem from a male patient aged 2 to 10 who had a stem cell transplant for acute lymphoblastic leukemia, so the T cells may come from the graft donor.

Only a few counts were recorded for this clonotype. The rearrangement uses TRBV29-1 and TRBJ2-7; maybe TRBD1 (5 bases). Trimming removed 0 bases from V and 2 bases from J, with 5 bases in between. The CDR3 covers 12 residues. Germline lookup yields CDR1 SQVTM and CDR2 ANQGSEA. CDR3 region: CSVEDRAYEQYF. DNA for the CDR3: TGCAGCGTTGAAGACAGGGCCTACGAGCAGTACTTC.

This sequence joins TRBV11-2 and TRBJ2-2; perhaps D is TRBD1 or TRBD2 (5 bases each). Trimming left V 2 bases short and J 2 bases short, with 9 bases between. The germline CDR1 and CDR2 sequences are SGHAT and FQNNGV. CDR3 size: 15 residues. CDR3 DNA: TGTGCCAGCAGCTTAATGGGACGAAACACCGGGGAGCTGTTTTTT. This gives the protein CASSLMGRNTGELFF.

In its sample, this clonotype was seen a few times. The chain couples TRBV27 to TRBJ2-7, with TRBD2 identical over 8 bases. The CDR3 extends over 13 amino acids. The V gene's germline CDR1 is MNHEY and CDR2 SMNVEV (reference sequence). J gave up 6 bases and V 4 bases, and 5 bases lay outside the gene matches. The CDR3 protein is CASSSGLAREQYF. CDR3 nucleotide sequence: TGTGCCAGCAGTTCAGGACTAGCTCGCGAGCAGTACTTC.

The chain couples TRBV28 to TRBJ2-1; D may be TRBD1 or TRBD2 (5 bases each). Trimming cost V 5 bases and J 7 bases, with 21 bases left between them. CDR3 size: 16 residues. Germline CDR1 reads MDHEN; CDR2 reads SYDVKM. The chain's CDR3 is CASSLPRVGVDNEQFF. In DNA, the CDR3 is TGTGCCAGCAGTCTACCCCGGGTGGGGGTGGATAATGAGCAGTTCTTC.

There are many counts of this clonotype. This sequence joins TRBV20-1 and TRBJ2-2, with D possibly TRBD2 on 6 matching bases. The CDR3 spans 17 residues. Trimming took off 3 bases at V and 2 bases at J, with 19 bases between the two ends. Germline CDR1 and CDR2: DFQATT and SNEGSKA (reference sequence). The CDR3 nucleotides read TGCAGTGCTAGGGGGGAAGCGGGTTCATTAAACACCGGGGAGCTGTTTTTT. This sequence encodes CSARGEAGSLNTGELFF.

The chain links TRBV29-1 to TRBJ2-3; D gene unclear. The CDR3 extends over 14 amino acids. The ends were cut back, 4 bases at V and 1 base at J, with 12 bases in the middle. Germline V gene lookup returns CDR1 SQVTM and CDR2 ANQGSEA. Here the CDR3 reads CSVAPPEGTDTQYF. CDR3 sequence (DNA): TGCAGCGTTGCCCCGCCGGAAGGCACAGATACGCAGTATTTT.

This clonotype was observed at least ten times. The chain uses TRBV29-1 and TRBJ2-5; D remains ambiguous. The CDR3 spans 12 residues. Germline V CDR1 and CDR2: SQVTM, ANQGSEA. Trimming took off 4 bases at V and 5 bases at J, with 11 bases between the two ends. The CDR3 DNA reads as TGCAGCGTTGTGGGGTTGTGGGAGACCCAGTACTTC. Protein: CSVVGLWETQYF.

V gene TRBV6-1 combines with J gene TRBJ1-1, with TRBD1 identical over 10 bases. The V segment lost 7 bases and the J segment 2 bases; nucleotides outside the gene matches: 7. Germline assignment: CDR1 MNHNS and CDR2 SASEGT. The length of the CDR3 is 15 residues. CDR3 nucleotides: TGTGCCAGCATTGACAGGGGGCATTACAACACTGAAGCTTTCTTT. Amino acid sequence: CASIDRGHYNTEAFF.

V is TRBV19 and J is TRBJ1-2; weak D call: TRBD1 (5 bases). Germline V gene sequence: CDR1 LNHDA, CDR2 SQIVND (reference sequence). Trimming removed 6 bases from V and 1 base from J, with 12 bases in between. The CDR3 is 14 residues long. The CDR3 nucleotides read TGTGCCAGTAGACCGAATCAGGGTAACTATGGCTACACCTTC. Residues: CASRPNQGNYGYTF.

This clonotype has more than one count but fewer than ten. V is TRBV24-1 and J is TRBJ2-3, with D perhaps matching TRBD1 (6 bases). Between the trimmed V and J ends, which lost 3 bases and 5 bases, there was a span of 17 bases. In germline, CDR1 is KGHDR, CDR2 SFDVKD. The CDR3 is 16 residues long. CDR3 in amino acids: CATSDPIDRKGDTQYF. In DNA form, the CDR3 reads TGTGCCACCAGTGATCCTATTGACAGGAAAGGAGATACGCAGTATTTT.

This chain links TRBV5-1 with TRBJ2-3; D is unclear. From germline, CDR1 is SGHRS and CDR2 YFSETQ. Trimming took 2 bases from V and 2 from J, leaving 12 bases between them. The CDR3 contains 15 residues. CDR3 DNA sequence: TGCGCCAGCAGCTTCGAGCCTGCCGACACAGATACGCAGTATTTT. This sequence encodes CASSFEPADTDTQYF.

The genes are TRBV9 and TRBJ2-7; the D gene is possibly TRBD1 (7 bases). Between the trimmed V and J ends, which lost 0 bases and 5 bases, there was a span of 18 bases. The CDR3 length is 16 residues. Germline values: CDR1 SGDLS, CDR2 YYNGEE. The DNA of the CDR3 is TGTGCCAGCAGCGTAGGAGAAGGACAGGAGGGGAACGAGCAGTACTTC. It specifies CASSVGEGQEGNEQYF.

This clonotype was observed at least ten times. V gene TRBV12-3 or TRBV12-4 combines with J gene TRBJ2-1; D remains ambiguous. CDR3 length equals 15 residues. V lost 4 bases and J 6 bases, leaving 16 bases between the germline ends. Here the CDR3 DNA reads TGTGCCAGCAGTTACCGGCCTAGTATGGGCAATGAGCAGTTCTTC. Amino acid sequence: CASSYRPSMGNEQFF.

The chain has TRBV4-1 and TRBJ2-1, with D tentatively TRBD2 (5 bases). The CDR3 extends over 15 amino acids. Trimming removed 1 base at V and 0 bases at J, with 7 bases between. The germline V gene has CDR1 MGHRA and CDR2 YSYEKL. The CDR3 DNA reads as TGCGCCAGCAGCCAAGTCGGGGTCTCCTACAATGAGCAGTTCTTC. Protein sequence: CASSQVGVSYNEQFF.

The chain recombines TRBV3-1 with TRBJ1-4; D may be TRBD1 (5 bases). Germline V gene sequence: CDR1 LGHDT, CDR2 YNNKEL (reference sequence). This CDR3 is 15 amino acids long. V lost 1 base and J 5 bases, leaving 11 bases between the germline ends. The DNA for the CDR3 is TGTGCCAGCAGCCAAGGACAGAGGATGAATGAAAAACTGTTTTTT. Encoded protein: CASSQGQRMNEKLFF.

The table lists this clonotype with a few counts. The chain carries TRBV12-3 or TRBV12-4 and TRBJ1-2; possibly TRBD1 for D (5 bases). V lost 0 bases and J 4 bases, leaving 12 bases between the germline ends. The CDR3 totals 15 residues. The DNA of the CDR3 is TGTGCCAGCAGTTTAGCGCCGGGGGGAACCTATGGCTACACCTTC. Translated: CASSLAPGGTYGYTF.

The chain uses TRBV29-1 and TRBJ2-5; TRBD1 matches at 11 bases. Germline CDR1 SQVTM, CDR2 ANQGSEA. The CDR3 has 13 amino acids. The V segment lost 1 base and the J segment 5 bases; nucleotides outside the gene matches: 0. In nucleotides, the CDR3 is TGCAGCGTTGAAGGGGACAGGGGGGAGACCCAGTACTTC. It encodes CSVEGDRGETQYF.

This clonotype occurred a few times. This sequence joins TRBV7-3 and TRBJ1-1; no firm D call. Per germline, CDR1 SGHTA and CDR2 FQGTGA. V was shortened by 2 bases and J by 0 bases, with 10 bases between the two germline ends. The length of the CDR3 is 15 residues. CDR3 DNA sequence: TGTGCCAGCAGCTTATTCACAGTCTTGAACACTGAAGCTTTCTTT. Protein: CASSLFTVLNTEAFF.

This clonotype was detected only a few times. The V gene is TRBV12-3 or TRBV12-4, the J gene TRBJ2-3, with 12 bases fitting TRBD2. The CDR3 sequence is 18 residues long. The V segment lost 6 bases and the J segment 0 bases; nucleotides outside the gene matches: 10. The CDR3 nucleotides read TGTGCCAGCAGCCGCCTACTAGCGGGAGGCCGAAGCACAGATACGCAGTATTTT. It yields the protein CASSRLLAGGRSTDTQYF.